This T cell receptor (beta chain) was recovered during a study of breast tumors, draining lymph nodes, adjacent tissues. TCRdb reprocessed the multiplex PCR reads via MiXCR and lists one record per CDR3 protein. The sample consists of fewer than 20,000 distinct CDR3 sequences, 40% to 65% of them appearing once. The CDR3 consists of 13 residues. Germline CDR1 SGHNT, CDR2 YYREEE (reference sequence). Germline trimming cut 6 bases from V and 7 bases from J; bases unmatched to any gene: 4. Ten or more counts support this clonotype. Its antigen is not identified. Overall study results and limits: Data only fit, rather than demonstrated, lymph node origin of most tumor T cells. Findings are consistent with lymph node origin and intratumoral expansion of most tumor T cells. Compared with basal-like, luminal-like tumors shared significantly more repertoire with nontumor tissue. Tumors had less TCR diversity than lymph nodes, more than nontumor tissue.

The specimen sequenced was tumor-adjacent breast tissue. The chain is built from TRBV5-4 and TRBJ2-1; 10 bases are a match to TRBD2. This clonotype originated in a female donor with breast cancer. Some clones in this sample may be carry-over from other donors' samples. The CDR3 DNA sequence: TGTGCCAGCAACTTACTAGCGGGGAATGAGCAGTTCTTC. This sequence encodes CASNLLAGNEQFF. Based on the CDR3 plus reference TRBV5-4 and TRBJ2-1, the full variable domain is ETGVTQSPTHLIKTRGQQVTLRCSSQSGHNTVSWYQQALGQGPQFIFQYYREEENGRGNFPPRFSGLQFPNYSSELNVNALELDDSALYLCASNLLAGNEQFFGPGTRLTVL.